This entry is about one T cell receptor beta chain. The CDR3 totals 13 residues. CDR1 and CDR2 from the germline V gene are MNHEY and SMNVEV (reference sequence). V was trimmed by 5 bases and J by 7 bases, leaving 14 bases between them. This entry comes from a study of blood T cell repertoires in COVID-19. Looking at the study overall: Samples taken during acute and convalescent COVID-19 were collected in the United States, Italy and Spain. Sources were T cells, B-cell-depleted T cells, or PBMCs; the material itself was cDNA or gDNA.

How the authors handled the data: Reference gene primer amplification gave estimated nucleated cell counts. The method was immunoSEQ multiplex PCR; TCRdb's version includes in-frame clones alone and lacks a portion of them. V and J calls and clone size follow that table, whereas D and trimming were derived from the DNA. The table includes about 150,000 clones, approximately 91% detected once. This TCR came from a woman in her 70s with acute or convalescent COVID-19. This chain connects TRBV27 to TRBJ1-2; possible D gene TRBD1, 6 bases. Sequencing was carried out using peripheral blood. DNA of the CDR3: TGTGCCAGCAGTCACGGGACAACGGGTGGCTACACCTTC. The encoded protein is CASSHGTTGGYTF.